This TCR beta chain was sequenced in a study of radiotherapy plus CTLA-4 blockade in lung cancer. Germline V gives CDR1 SGHTA, CDR2 FQGNSA. The V gene lost 1 base and the J gene lost 7 bases, with 17 bases spanning the gap. This CDR3 is 15 amino acids long. Focal radiation plus CTLA-4 blockade with ipilimumab was administered to patients who had chemo-refractory metastatic non-small-cell lung cancer. TCRdb's copy holds only in-frame clones and misses some; the assay was immunoSEQ multiplex PCR. Among about 86,000 clones, 83% were seen once, and the ten largest hold around 0.76%. The receptor's source is a human donor with non-small cell lung cancer who had stable disease on radiotherapy plus ipilimumab. This chain joins TRBV7-2 and TRBJ2-7; D gene uncertain. The material sequenced was peripheral blood, taken from a patient treated with radiotherapy plus ipilimumab. CDR3 protein: CASSLEVGPVREQYF. For the CDR3, the DNA is TGTGCCAGCAGCTTAGAAGTCGGTCCCGTGCGGGAGCAGTACTTC.